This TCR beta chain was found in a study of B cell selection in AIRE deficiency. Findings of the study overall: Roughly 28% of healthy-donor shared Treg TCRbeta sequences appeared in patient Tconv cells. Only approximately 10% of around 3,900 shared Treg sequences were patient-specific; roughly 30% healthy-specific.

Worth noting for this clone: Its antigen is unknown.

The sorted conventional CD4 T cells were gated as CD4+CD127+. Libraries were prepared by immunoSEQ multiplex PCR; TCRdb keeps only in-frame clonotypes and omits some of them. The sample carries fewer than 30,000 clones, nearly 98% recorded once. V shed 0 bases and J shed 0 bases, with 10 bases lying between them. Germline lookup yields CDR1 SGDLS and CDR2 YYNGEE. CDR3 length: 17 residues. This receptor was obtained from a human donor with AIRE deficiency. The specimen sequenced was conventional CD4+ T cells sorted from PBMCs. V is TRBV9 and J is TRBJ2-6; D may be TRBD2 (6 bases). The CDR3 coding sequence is TGTGCCAGCAGCGTAGGAATGGGGGGCTCTGGGGCCAACGTCCTGACTTTC. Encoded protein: CASSVGMGGSGANVLTF.